The subject of this entry is one T cell receptor (beta chain). Enrollees, about 18 to 90 years old, lived in about two dozen US areas. Self-reported history from a screening survey and questionnaire set each donor's cohort. V gave up 0 bases and J gave up 4 bases, with 6 bases separating them. This CDR3 region has 13 residues. Germline CDR1 LGHDT, CDR2 YNNKEL (reference sequence). This sample is part of a study of blood T cell repertoires in COVID-19. Source study methods: The authors estimated nucleated cell counts from reference gene primer amplification. Method: immunoSEQ multiplex PCR; TCRdb's copy keeps in-frame clones and lacks some. V, J and clone size are taken as reported in that table, and D and trimming were inferred from the DNA itself. The data show approximately 140,000 clones, around 84% seen once.

This TCR was recovered from a man aged 35-49 years with acute COVID-19. The sequenced material came from PBMCs or T cells enriched from blood (not recorded which). This rearrangement joins TRBV3-1 (or the pseudogene TRBV3-2) to TRBJ1-1; possible D gene TRBD1, 6 bases. The CDR3 region has the DNA TGTGCCAGCAGCCAAGACAGGGGCACTGAAGCTTTCTTT. Amino acids: CASSQDRGTEAFF.